The rows below give T cell receptor beta chains drawn from one sample of a study of cytotoxic CD8 clonotypes in ibrutinib-treated CLL. Profiled with immunoSEQ multiplex PCR; TCRdb holds only in-frame clones, not every one. Among hundreds of thousands of clones listed, 60% to 75% were seen once. The material was PBMCs, obtained after 24 months of ibrutinib treatment. These receptors were obtained from a human donor with chronic lymphocytic leukemia. Both conserved end residues are part of each CDR3. Each record gives: V gene, J gene, clone size, D gene, CDR3 protein, CDR3 DNA. D genes are given only for firm matches. Clone size appears in some rows only: once, few, many, or a class for an expanded clone.

v_gene: TRBV27
j_gene: TRBJ2-6
abundance: -
d_gene: -
CDR3aa: CASSGPLRDSGANVLTF
CDR3nt: TGTGCCAGCAGCGGTCCCCTACGGGACTCTGGGGCCAACGTCCTGACTTTC

v_gene: TRBV18
j_gene: TRBJ2-1
abundance: -
d_gene: TRBD1
CDR3aa: CASSPGTGQGYNEQFF
CDR3nt: TGTGCCAGCTCACCTGGAACCGGACAGGGCTACAATGAGCAGTTCTTC

v_gene: TRBV19
j_gene: TRBJ1-4
abundance: -
d_gene: -
CDR3aa: CASQRTRTSDEKLFF
CDR3nt: TGTGCCAGCCAGAGAACCAGAACCTCGGATGAAAAACTGTTTTTT

v_gene: TRBV9
j_gene: TRBJ2-7
abundance: -
d_gene: TRBD1
CDR3aa: CASSVIPGQAYEQYF
CDR3nt: TGTGCCAGCAGCGTAATCCCGGGACAGGCCTACGAGCAGTACTTC

v_gene: TRBV5-1
j_gene: TRBJ2-7
abundance: once
d_gene: -
CDR3aa: CASSLEGTGYVKYF
CDR3nt: TGCGCCAGCAGCTTGGAGGGAACCGGTTACGTGAAGTACTTC

v_gene: TRBV27
j_gene: TRBJ1-1
abundance: few
d_gene: -
CDR3aa: CASSTLGWVNTEAFF
CDR3nt: TGTGCCAGCAGTACCCTAGGGTGGGTGAACACTGAAGCTTTCTTT

v_gene: TRBV7-9
j_gene: TRBJ2-3
abundance: -
d_gene: TRBD2
CDR3aa: CASSLGVAGTTDTQYF
CDR3nt: TGTGCCAGCAGCCTCGGGGTAGCGGGGACCACAGATACGCAGTATTTT

v_gene: TRBV25-1
j_gene: TRBJ2-7
abundance: -
d_gene: -
CDR3aa: CASSPGTSTYEQYF
CDR3nt: TGTGCCAGCAGTCCCGGGACATCCACCTACGAGCAGTACTTC

v_gene: TRBV7-9
j_gene: TRBJ2-1
abundance: -
d_gene: -
CDR3aa: CASSLFWGNEQFF
CDR3nt: TGTGCCAGCAGCTTATTTTGGGGGAATGAGCAGTTCTTC

v_gene: TRBV6-5
j_gene: TRBJ2-7
abundance: -
d_gene: -
CDR3aa: CASSPPEIGKGEQYF
CDR3nt: TGTGCCAGCTCCCCCCCCGAGATAGGGAAAGGCGAGCAGTACTTC

v_gene: TRBV9
j_gene: TRBJ2-7
abundance: -
d_gene: TRBD1
CDR3aa: CASSVGGGTGAYEQYF
CDR3nt: TGTGCCAGCAGCGTAGGGGGCGGCACAGGGGCCTACGAGCAGTACTTC

v_gene: TRBV9
j_gene: TRBJ1-2
abundance: -
d_gene: -
CDR3aa: CASTPPSGGLHYGYTF
CDR3nt: TGTGCCAGCACCCCTCCCTCCGGGGGGCTGCACTATGGCTACACCTTC

v_gene: TRBV6-5
j_gene: TRBJ1-2
abundance: -
d_gene: -
CDR3aa: CASRAFDNYGYTF
CDR3nt: TGTGCCAGCAGGGCTTTTGATAACTATGGCTACACCTTC

v_gene: TRBV7-2
j_gene: TRBJ1-5
abundance: -
d_gene: TRBD1
CDR3aa: CASSGQGHQPQHF
CDR3nt: TGTGCCAGCAGCGGACAGGGCCATCAGCCCCAGCATTTT

v_gene: TRBV4-2
j_gene: TRBJ2-7
abundance: many
d_gene: TRBD2
CDR3aa: CASSQVSGSGDEQYF
CDR3nt: TGTGCCAGCAGCCAAGTGAGCGGGAGTGGGGACGAGCAGTACTTC

v_gene: TRBV18
j_gene: TRBJ2-3
abundance: -
d_gene: -
CDR3aa: CASSPGTSTDTQYF
CDR3nt: TGTGCCAGCTCACCCGGGACTAGCACAGATACGCAGTATTTT

v_gene: TRBV30
j_gene: TRBJ1-5
abundance: -
d_gene: -
CDR3aa: CAWSGGYQPQHF
CDR3nt: TGTGCCTGGAGTGGGGGATATCAGCCCCAGCATTTT

v_gene: TRBV19
j_gene: TRBJ2-1
abundance: -
d_gene: TRBD2
CDR3aa: CAISPGGAHNEQFF
CDR3nt: TGTGCCATCTCGCCGGGGGGGGCCCACAATGAGCAGTTCTTC

v_gene: TRBV30
j_gene: TRBJ2-5
abundance: -
d_gene: TRBD2
CDR3aa: CAWTPRRESATQYF
CDR3nt: TGTGCCTGGACCCCGCGGCGGGAGAGTGCGACCCAGTACTTC

v_gene: TRBV5-1
j_gene: TRBJ1-5
abundance: once
d_gene: TRBD1
CDR3aa: CASSLGDRSNQPQHF
CDR3nt: TGCGCCAGCAGCTTGGGGGACAGGTCCAATCAGCCCCAGCATTTT

v_gene: TRBV9
j_gene: TRBJ2-1
abundance: once
d_gene: -
CDR3aa: CASSADLGRNNEQFF
CDR3nt: TGTGCCAGCAGCGCAGACTTAGGTCGGAACAATGAGCAGTTCTTC

v_gene: TRBV5-1
j_gene: TRBJ2-3
abundance: -
d_gene: TRBD1
CDR3aa: CASSLESGQHTDTQYF
CDR3nt: TGCGCCAGCAGCTTGGAGTCGGGACAGCACACAGATACGCAGTATTTT

v_gene: TRBV7-9
j_gene: TRBJ2-2
abundance: -
d_gene: -
CDR3aa: CASSGGRSPGELFF
CDR3nt: TGTGCCAGCTCTGGGGGGCGCAGCCCCGGGGAGCTGTTTTTT

v_gene: TRBV5-6
j_gene: TRBJ1-2
abundance: -
d_gene: -
CDR3aa: CASNRGPQNFNYGYTF
CDR3nt: TGTGCCAGCAATCGGGGGCCGCAAAACTTTAACTATGGCTACACCTTC

v_gene: TRBV13
j_gene: TRBJ1-4
abundance: -
d_gene: -
CDR3aa: CASSPRGNGISEKLFF
CDR3nt: TGTGCCAGCAGCCCCCGGGGGAATGGGATTAGTGAAAAACTGTTTTTT

v_gene: TRBV5-1
j_gene: TRBJ2-7
abundance: -
d_gene: TRBD1
CDR3aa: CASSWAGTGHHYEQYF
CDR3nt: TGCGCCAGCAGCTGGGCCGGGACAGGGCACCACTACGAGCAGTACTTC

v_gene: TRBV1
j_gene: TRBJ2-7
abundance: few
d_gene: -
CDR3aa: CTSSHSLCGGGYEQYF
CDR3nt: TGCACCAGCAGCCATTCGTTGTGCGGGGGCGGCTACGAGCAGTACTTC

v_gene: TRBV5-5
j_gene: TRBJ1-5
abundance: -
d_gene: TRBD1
CDR3aa: CASSLGGTALGGSNQPQHF
CDR3nt: TGTGCCAGCAGCTTGGGAGGGACAGCCCTCGGAGGTAGCAATCAGCCCCAGCATTTT

v_gene: TRBV9
j_gene: TRBJ1-5
abundance: -
d_gene: -
CDR3aa: CASSVLAENTDTQHF
CDR3nt: TGTGCCAGCAGCGTACTAGCGGAGAACACAGATACGCAGCATTTT

v_gene: TRBV11-2
j_gene: TRBJ2-7
abundance: -
d_gene: -
CDR3aa: CASSLEGQSLSYEQYF
CDR3nt: TGTGCCAGCAGCTTAGAAGGACAGTCTCTCTCCTACGAGCAGTACTTC

v_gene: TRBV5-1
j_gene: TRBJ1-1
abundance: few
d_gene: -
CDR3aa: CASSGGLTNTEAFF
CDR3nt: TGCGCCAGCAGCGGCGGACTAACGAACACTGAAGCTTTCTTT

v_gene: TRBV11-2
j_gene: TRBJ2-7
abundance: -
d_gene: -
CDR3aa: CASSLGRGEGNTEQYF
CDR3nt: TGTGCCAGCAGCTTAGGTCGGGGAGAGGGGAATACGGAGCAGTACTTC

v_gene: TRBV29-1
j_gene: TRBJ2-1
abundance: few
d_gene: -
CDR3aa: CSVEEGRHNEQFF
CDR3nt: TGCAGCGTTGAAGAGGGACGGCACAATGAGCAGTTCTTC

v_gene: TRBV5-4
j_gene: TRBJ2-1
abundance: -
d_gene: -
CDR3aa: CASSSPVTYNEQFF
CDR3nt: TGTGCCAGCAGCTCCCCGGTCACCTACAATGAGCAGTTCTTC

v_gene: TRBV21-1
j_gene: TRBJ1-1
abundance: -
d_gene: -
CDR3aa: CASRLNTEAFF
CDR3nt: TGTGCCAGCAGATTGAACACGGAAGCTTTCTTT

v_gene: TRBV11-2
j_gene: TRBJ2-6
abundance: -
d_gene: -
CDR3aa: CASSLRQATSGANVLTF
CDR3nt: TGTGCCAGCAGCTTACGACAGGCCACCTCTGGGGCCAACGTCCTGACTTTC

v_gene: TRBV28
j_gene: TRBJ2-7
abundance: -
d_gene: TRBD2
CDR3aa: CASSSPSGSSYEQYF
CDR3nt: TGTGCCAGCAGTTCCCCTAGCGGGAGTTCTTACGAGCAGTACTTC

v_gene: TRBV29-1
j_gene: TRBJ2-2
abundance: -
d_gene: TRBD1
CDR3aa: CSGSGTGAAGELFF
CDR3nt: TGCAGCGGCTCCGGGACAGGGGCGGCCGGGGAGCTGTTTTTT

v_gene: TRBV10-3
j_gene: TRBJ2-7
abundance: few
d_gene: -
CDR3aa: CAISARDGPHEQYF
CDR3nt: TGTGCCATCAGTGCCCGGGACGGACCCCACGAGCAGTACTTC

v_gene: TRBV5-6
j_gene: TRBJ2-6
abundance: -
d_gene: -
CDR3aa: CASSFAATGANVLTF
CDR3nt: TGTGCCAGCAGCTTTGCGGCTACTGGGGCCAACGTCCTGACTTTC

v_gene: TRBV7-2
j_gene: TRBJ2-7
abundance: -
d_gene: TRBD1
CDR3aa: CASSPQLGQGTTAYEQYF
CDR3nt: TGTGCCAGCAGCCCGCAGTTGGGACAGGGAACGACCGCCTACGAGCAGTACTTC

v_gene: TRBV29-1
j_gene: TRBJ1-4
abundance: few
d_gene: -
CDR3aa: CSGGPGTNEKLFF
CDR3nt: TGCAGCGGTGGACCGGGCACTAATGAAAAACTGTTTTTT

v_gene: TRBV5-1
j_gene: TRBJ2-7
abundance: -
d_gene: TRBD2
CDR3aa: CASSLEAGYYEQYF
CDR3nt: TGCGCCAGCAGCTTGGAAGCGGGATACTACGAGCAGTACTTC

v_gene: TRBV5-1
j_gene: TRBJ2-7
abundance: -
d_gene: -
CDR3aa: CASSLVGRSEQYF
CDR3nt: TGCGCCAGCAGCTTGGTAGGCCGTTCCGAGCAGTACTTC

v_gene: TRBV28
j_gene: TRBJ2-7
abundance: -
d_gene: TRBD2
CDR3aa: CATDRGLAGGNSYEQYF
CDR3nt: TGTGCCACCGATAGGGGACTAGCGGGAGGGAACTCCTACGAGCAGTACTTC

v_gene: TRBV29-1
j_gene: TRBJ2-1
abundance: -
d_gene: -
CDR3aa: CSVESREHNEQFF
CDR3nt: TGCAGCGTTGAATCTCGGGAGCACAATGAGCAGTTCTTC

v_gene: TRBV27
j_gene: TRBJ2-7
abundance: few
d_gene: -
CDR3aa: CASSYPGAYEQYF
CDR3nt: TGTGCCAGCAGTTACCCGGGGGCCTACGAGCAGTACTTC

v_gene: TRBV5-1
j_gene: TRBJ2-7
abundance: -
d_gene: TRBD2
CDR3aa: CASGPGTSPSYEQYF
CDR3nt: TGCGCCAGCGGACCCGGGACTAGTCCCTCCTACGAGCAGTACTTC

v_gene: TRBV27
j_gene: TRBJ1-1
abundance: -
d_gene: -
CDR3aa: CASSGQLNTEAFF
CDR3nt: TGTGCCAGCAGTGGGCAGCTGAACACTGAAGCTTTCTTT

v_gene: TRBV6-5
j_gene: TRBJ1-2
abundance: few
d_gene: -
CDR3aa: CASSYYGTPENYGYTF
CDR3nt: TGTGCCAGCAGTTACTACGGGACACCGGAAAACTATGGCTACACCTTC

v_gene: TRBV5-6
j_gene: TRBJ2-1
abundance: -
d_gene: TRBD2
CDR3aa: CASSPQLAGGPEQFF
CDR3nt: TGTGCCAGCAGCCCCCAGTTAGCGGGAGGCCCCGAGCAGTTCTTC

v_gene: TRBV30
j_gene: TRBJ1-2
abundance: few
d_gene: TRBD1
CDR3aa: CAWRETGLTNYGYTF
CDR3nt: TGTGCCTGGAGAGAGACAGGGTTAACTAACTATGGCTACACCTTC

v_gene: TRBV6-1
j_gene: TRBJ2-7
abundance: -
d_gene: -
CDR3aa: CASSELWSSYEQYF
CDR3nt: TGTGCCAGCAGTGAATTGTGGAGCTCCTACGAGCAGTACTTC